This passage covers 15 T cell receptor beta chains from one sample sequenced in a study of beta chain features in type 1 diabetes. Sequencing targeted expressed TCRB transcripts, as all isolated RNA had been reverse transcribed. Libraries were prepared by immunoSEQ multiplex PCR; TCRdb keeps only in-frame clonotypes and omits some of them. The sample consists of roughly 140,000 clones, 6.9% of them appearing once. Sequenced material: central memory CD4+ T cells from blood. The receptors derive from a woman in her thirties in good health.

The chain couples TRBV7-2 to TRBJ2-1; 8 bases map to TRBD1. CDR1 is SGHTA and CDR2 is FQGNSA in the germline V gene. The CDR3 loop spans 15 amino acids. The ends lost 3 bases at V and 7 bases at J; junction bases unmatched: 8. CDR3 nucleotides: TGTGCCAGCAGCTTGGAGCAGGGGGCGCGGAATGAGCAGTTCTTC. This gives the protein CASSLEQGARNEQFF.

This chain links TRBV19 with TRBJ2-3; 7 positions agree with TRBD2. Germline V gene lookup returns CDR1 LNHDA and CDR2 SQIVND (reference sequence). This CDR3 spans 15 amino acids. With V trimmed by 3 bases and J by 4 bases, 7 bases remained unmatched. The CDR3 bases are TGTGCCAGTAGTATGGGGGGGACGTCCTCAGATACGCAGTATTTT. Translation: CASSMGGTSSDTQYF.

The V call is TRBV5-1, the J call TRBJ2-5; weak D call: TRBD2 (6 bases). Trimming cost V 2 bases and J 1 base, with 12 bases left between them. The CDR3 totals 15 residues. Germline lookup yields CDR1 SGHRS and CDR2 YFSETQ. This CDR3 is CASSFTGAAQETQYF. The CDR3 region has the DNA TGCGCCAGCAGCTTCACGGGAGCGGCCCAAGAGACCCAGTACTTC.

The J gene is TRBJ1-2, the V gene TRBV5-6; weak D call: TRBD1 (5 bases). CDR3 length: 14 amino acids. The ends were cut back, 3 bases at V and 8 bases at J, with 17 bases in the middle. Germline values: CDR1 SGHDT, CDR2 YYEEEE. The CDR3 reads CASSWGDAASGYTF. The CDR3 nucleotides are TGTGCCAGCAGCTGGGGGGACGCAGCCAGCGGCTACACCTTC.

The chain couples TRBV30 to TRBJ1-2; a possible D gene is TRBD1 (6 bases). Between the trimmed V and J ends, which lost 5 bases and 5 bases, there was a span of 15 bases. This CDR3 comprises 13 residues. Germline CDR1 is GTSNPN and CDR2 is SVGIG (reference sequence). The CDR3 nucleotides are TGTGCCTGGGGGACCGACAGGCCTTATGGCTACACCTTC. Its translation is CAWGTDRPYGYTF.

The rearrangement uses TRBV7-2 and TRBJ1-2, with D unclear. This CDR3 contains 12 residues. In germline, CDR1 is SGHTA, CDR2 FQGNSA. Trimming pared 5 bases from V and 6 bases from J, leaving 10 bases between. The CDR3 sequence is CASSPLTDGYTF. CDR3 nucleotides: TGTGCCAGCAGCCCATTAACGGATGGCTACACCTTC.

The genes are TRBV5-4 and TRBJ2-4; a possible D gene is TRBD1 (6 bases). Germline values: CDR1 SGHNT, CDR2 YYREEE (reference sequence). The CDR3 contains 17 residues. V was pared by 0 bases and J by 3 bases, with 16 bases between. CDR3 protein: CASSLGGQGRLKNIQYF. The CDR3 DNA reads as TGTGCCAGCAGCTTGGGAGGGCAGGGGCGACTCAAAAACATTCAGTACTTC.

The table lists this clone with a few counts. The rearrangement links TRBV27 to TRBJ1-1, with 7 bases that match TRBD1. J gave up 1 base and V 3 bases, and 5 bases lay outside the gene matches. This CDR3 contains 15 residues. Per the germline V gene, CDR1 is MNHEY and CDR2 is SMNVEV (reference sequence). The CDR3 DNA reads TGTGCCAGCAGTTTTGCAGGGGGGAGGAACACTGAAGCTTTCTTT. As protein: CASSFAGGRNTEAFF.

This clone was seen only a few times. The V and J genes are TRBV11-2 and TRBJ2-3; D is unclear. Per germline, CDR1 SGHAT and CDR2 FQNNGV. V was pared by 5 bases and J by 6 bases, with 9 bases between. The CDR3 runs to 12 residues. Written as DNA, the CDR3 is TGTGCCAGCAGCCACGAGGCGGATACGCAGTATTTT. Protein sequence: CASSHEADTQYF. The full variable domain, its missing parts supplied by reference TRBV11-2 and TRBJ2-3, is EAGVAQSPRYKIIEKRQSVAFWCNPISGHATLYWYQQILGQGPKLLIQFQNNGVVDDSQLPKDRFSAERLKGVDSTLKIQPAKLEDSAVYLCASSHEADTQYFGPGTRLTVL.

V and J are TRBV28 and TRBJ2-2; 10 positions match TRBD2. The CDR3 has 17 residues. The germline V gene encodes CDR1 MDHEN and CDR2 SYDVKM. V shed 8 bases and J 4 bases; nucleotides not matched to a gene: 13. Here the CDR3 reads CASAHPSTSGRTGELFF. CDR3 bases: TGTGCCAGCGCCCACCCTTCGACTAGCGGGCGCACCGGGGAGCTGTTTTTT.

This clone has a handful of counts. V gene TRBV9 combines with J gene TRBJ2-3; 11 nucleotides agree with TRBD2. There are 15 residues in the CDR3. V was clipped by 4 bases and J by 2 bases; unmatched bases: 3. Per the germline V gene, CDR1 is SGDLS and CDR2 is YYNGEE. The CDR3 nucleotides read TGTGCCAGCAGCCCTAGCGGGAGGTACACAGATACGCAGTATTTT. It specifies CASSPSGRYTDTQYF.

The genes are TRBV7-2 and TRBJ2-5, with TRBD2 matching over 7 bases. After removal of 5 bases from V and 1 base from J, the junction contained 16 bases not matched to a gene. The CDR3 extends over 18 amino acids. Germline-derived CDR1 and CDR2 are SGHTA and FQGNSA. The CDR3 coding sequence is TGTGCCAGCAGCCCGCGAAGCGGGGCTAGCGGCGTCCAAGAGACCCAGTACTTC. Amino acid sequence: CASSPRSGASGVQETQYF.

For the CDR3, the DNA is TGTGCCAGTAGTCCAGACCGGGACAGGGGCAATCAGCCCCAGCATTTT. Translating gives CASSPDRDRGNQPQHF. The rearrangement links TRBV19 to TRBJ1-5; TRBD1 aligns across 9 bases. CDR3 length: 16 residues. The V gene's germline CDR1 is LNHDA and CDR2 SQIVND (reference sequence). The V segment lost 5 bases and the J segment 2 bases; nucleotides outside the gene matches: 7.

This clone came up many times. The chain carries TRBV30 and TRBJ2-4, with no clear D. This CDR3 has 13 residues. V was cut by 0 bases and J by 8 bases, with 11 bases left in between. CDR1 and CDR2 from the germline V gene are GTSNPN and SVGIG (reference sequence). CDR3 sequence reads: CAWSVDFRDIQYF. The CDR3 DNA reads as TGTGCCTGGAGTGTAGACTTCCGGGACATTCAGTACTTC.

The V gene is TRBV18, the J gene TRBJ2-5; 9 bases fit TRBD1. The J call may be in error: the DNA end matches TRBJ2-7 better. CDR3 length: 14 residues. The germline CDR1 and CDR2 sequences are KGHSH and LQKENI. For the CDR3, the DNA is TGTGCCAGCTCACCTCCGGGACAGGGATACGAGCAGTACTTC. It translates to CASSPPGQGYEQYF.